A selection of T cell receptor beta chains follows, all from one sample in a study of blood T cell repertoires in COVID-19. The repertoire was sequenced with immunoSEQ multiplex PCR; TCRdb's copy has only in-frame clones and lacks some. The sample shows under 300,000 clones, 85% of them seen only once. The specimen sequenced was peripheral blood. The receptors were sampled from a human donor in a cohort sampled during active COVID-19. Each CDR3 is given with its conserved first and last residue. The D gene is left open where the match is weak. Where a row states a size, it is once, few, many or the class of an expanded clone; other rows omit it.

J gene: TRBJ1-2; clone size: NA; V gene: TRBV10-1; D gene: TRBD1; CDR3 protein: CASSPDRGSGGYTF; CDR3 DNA: TGCGCCAGCAGTCCGGACAGGGGAAGCGGTGGCTACACCTTC
J gene: TRBJ1-1; clone size: NA; V gene: TRBV4-2; D gene: TRBD1; CDR3 protein: CASSQDVRGTGMTEAFF; CDR3 DNA: TGTGCCAGCAGCCAAGATGTAAGGGGGACAGGGATGACTGAAGCTTTCTTT
J gene: TRBJ1-1; clone size: NA; V gene: TRBV2; D gene: NA; CDR3 protein: CASSRSENTEAFF; CDR3 DNA: TGTGCCAGTAGTCGGTCTGAGAACACTGAAGCTTTCTTT
J gene: TRBJ2-1; clone size: NA; V gene: TRBV5-1; D gene: NA; CDR3 protein: CASSLEAGPYNEQFF; CDR3 DNA: TGCGCCAGCAGCTTGGAGGCAGGGCCCTACAATGAGCAGTTCTTC
J gene: TRBJ2-1; clone size: NA; V gene: TRBV7-2; D gene: NA; CDR3 protein: CASSPTRGLFNEQFF; CDR3 DNA: TGTGCCAGCAGCCCCACGAGGGGACTCTTCAATGAGCAGTTCTTC
J gene: TRBJ2-1; clone size: NA; V gene: TRBV1; D gene: NA; CDR3 protein: CTSSQDPPDYSYNEQFF; CDR3 DNA: TGCACCAGCAGCCAAGATCCTCCGGACTACTCCTACAATGAGCAGTTCTTC
J gene: TRBJ2-7; clone size: NA; V gene: TRBV5-4; D gene: NA; CDR3 protein: CASSLSGSSEQYF; CDR3 DNA: TGTGCCAGCAGCTTGTCGGGGAGCTCCGAGCAGTACTTC
J gene: TRBJ2-5; clone size: NA; V gene: TRBV7-2; D gene: NA; CDR3 protein: CASSNQGRGETQYF; CDR3 DNA: TGTGCCAGCAGCAACCAGGGGAGGGGAGAGACCCAGTACTTC
J gene: TRBJ2-3; clone size: NA; V gene: TRBV7-7; D gene: NA; CDR3 protein: CASSPLRSVDTQYF; CDR3 DNA: TGTGCCAGCAGCCCACTTCGTTCGGTAGATACGCAGTATTTT
J gene: TRBJ2-7; clone size: NA; V gene: TRBV7-2; D gene: TRBD2; CDR3 protein: CASSLGSGPYEQYF; CDR3 DNA: TGTGCCAGCAGCTTAGGTAGCGGGCCCTACGAGCAGTACTTC
J gene: TRBJ2-1; clone size: NA; V gene: TRBV7-9; D gene: NA; CDR3 protein: CASSLLLGGAQYNEQFF; CDR3 DNA: TGTGCCAGCAGCTTATTGCTGGGGGGGGCTCAATACAATGAGCAGTTCTTC
J gene: TRBJ2-6; clone size: NA; V gene: TRBV6-6; D gene: NA; CDR3 protein: CASTTKGVGANVLTF; CDR3 DNA: TGTGCCAGCACAACTAAAGGCGTTGGGGCCAACGTCCTGACTTTC
J gene: TRBJ1-2; clone size: NA; V gene: TRBV6-4; D gene: NA; CDR3 protein: CASSDNGLGYTF; CDR3 DNA: TGTGCCAGCAGTGATAACGGTCTTGGCTACACCTTC
J gene: TRBJ1-4; clone size: NA; V gene: TRBV5-6; D gene: TRBD1; CDR3 protein: CASSDLTGLTEKLFF; CDR3 DNA: TGTGCCAGCAGCGACCTGACAGGGCTGACTGAAAAACTGTTTTTT
J gene: TRBJ2-7; clone size: NA; V gene: TRBV6-6; D gene: TRBD1; CDR3 protein: CASSSQGTATYEQYF; CDR3 DNA: TGTGCCAGCAGTTCACAGGGGACAGCGACCTACGAGCAGTACTTC
J gene: TRBJ2-1; clone size: once; V gene: TRBV5-5; D gene: NA; CDR3 protein: CASSFQGVGLASWEQFF; CDR3 DNA: TGTGCCAGCAGCTTTCAAGGAGTGGGACTGGCAAGTTGGGAGCAGTTCTTC
J gene: TRBJ1-4; clone size: NA; V gene: TRBV11-2; D gene: TRBD1; CDR3 protein: CASSPGTGWTNEKLFF; CDR3 DNA: TGTGCCAGCAGCCCCGGGACAGGGTGGACTAATGAAAAACTGTTTTTT
J gene: TRBJ1-5; clone size: once; V gene: TRBV27; D gene: TRBD1; CDR3 protein: CASSLSDRRQPQHF; CDR3 DNA: TGTGCCAGCAGTTTATCGGACAGGCGGCAGCCCCAGCATTTT
J gene: TRBJ2-6; clone size: NA; V gene: TRBV19; D gene: TRBD1; CDR3 protein: CASNGQGFAGANVLTF; CDR3 DNA: TGTGCCAGTAATGGACAGGGATTCGCTGGGGCCAACGTCCTGACTTTC
J gene: TRBJ2-7; clone size: NA; V gene: TRBV11-3; D gene: TRBD1; CDR3 protein: CASSEGTGGSREQYF; CDR3 DNA: TGTGCCAGCAGCGAAGGGACAGGGGGGTCTCGCGAGCAGTACTTC
J gene: TRBJ2-4; clone size: NA; V gene: TRBV6-5; D gene: NA; CDR3 protein: CASSSWGDRGKNIQYF; CDR3 DNA: TGTGCCAGCAGTTCATGGGGGGATAGGGGTAAAAACATTCAGTACTTC
J gene: TRBJ2-7; clone size: NA; V gene: TRBV10-2; D gene: NA; CDR3 protein: CASSEIIAAFSYEQYF; CDR3 DNA: TGCGCCAGCAGTGAGATAATAGCGGCATTCTCCTACGAGCAGTACTTC
J gene: TRBJ2-1; clone size: NA; V gene: TRBV5-4; D gene: TRBD1; CDR3 protein: CASSSGQGAYNEQFF; CDR3 DNA: TGTGCCAGCAGCTCTGGACAGGGTGCGTACAATGAGCAGTTCTTC
J gene: TRBJ2-5; clone size: NA; V gene: TRBV10-2; D gene: TRBD2; CDR3 protein: CASSRTSGSRETQYF; CDR3 DNA: TGCGCCAGCAGTCGGACTAGCGGGAGCAGAGAGACCCAGTACTTC
J gene: TRBJ2-7; clone size: NA; V gene: TRBV18; D gene: NA; CDR3 protein: CASSSQGGPYEQYF; CDR3 DNA: TGTGCCAGCTCATCCCAGGGGGGACCATACGAGCAGTACTTC
J gene: TRBJ1-2; clone size: NA; V gene: TRBV28; D gene: NA; CDR3 protein: CASSSGINYGYTF; CDR3 DNA: TGTGCCAGCAGTTCAGGGATTAACTATGGCTACACCTTC
J gene: TRBJ1-6; clone size: NA; V gene: TRBV5-4; D gene: NA; CDR3 protein: CASSGGPGPNSPLHF; CDR3 DNA: TGTGCCAGCAGCGGGGGCCCAGGACCGAATTCACCCCTCCACTTT
J gene: TRBJ2-5; clone size: NA; V gene: TRBV10-3; D gene: NA; CDR3 protein: CAISEGGRGRTMETQYF; CDR3 DNA: TGTGCCATCAGTGAGGGGGGGAGAGGGAGAACGATGGAGACCCAGTACTTC
J gene: TRBJ2-3; clone size: NA; V gene: TRBV3-1/TRBV3-2; D gene: NA; CDR3 protein: CASSQGRADTQYF; CDR3 DNA: TGTGCCAGCAGCCAAGGGAGAGCAGATACGCAGTATTTT
J gene: TRBJ2-5; clone size: NA; V gene: TRBV7-6; D gene: TRBD2; CDR3 protein: CASSLEPREVRETQYF; CDR3 DNA: TGTGCCAGCAGCTTAGAACCTCGGGAGGTGCGAGAGACCCAGTACTTC
J gene: TRBJ2-7; clone size: NA; V gene: TRBV6-2/TRBV6-3; D gene: TRBD2; CDR3 protein: CASSDGLAGFSYEQYF; CDR3 DNA: TGTGCCAGCAGTGACGGACTAGCGGGTTTTTCCTACGAGCAGTACTTC
J gene: TRBJ2-2; clone size: NA; V gene: TRBV7-7; D gene: NA; CDR3 protein: CAIGGGSNTGELFF; CDR3 DNA: TGTGCCATAGGCGGAGGGTCGAACACCGGGGAGCTGTTTTTT
J gene: TRBJ2-5; clone size: NA; V gene: TRBV5-1; D gene: TRBD2; CDR3 protein: CASSPGLAGVETQYF; CDR3 DNA: TGCGCCAGCAGCCCGGGACTAGCGGGAGTAGAGACCCAGTACTTC
J gene: TRBJ2-1; clone size: NA; V gene: TRBV20-1; D gene: TRBD2; CDR3 protein: CSASRTSGRRYEQFF; CDR3 DNA: TGCAGTGCTAGTCGGACTAGCGGCAGGAGGTATGAGCAGTTCTTC
J gene: TRBJ2-2; clone size: NA; V gene: TRBV24-1; D gene: NA; CDR3 protein: CATNGGTGELFF; CDR3 DNA: TGTGCCACCAACGGGGGCACCGGGGAGCTGTTTTTT
J gene: TRBJ2-5; clone size: few; V gene: TRBV27; D gene: TRBD2; CDR3 protein: CASTNSGRARETQYF; CDR3 DNA: TGTGCCAGCACCAATAGCGGGAGGGCCAGGGAGACCCAGTACTTC
J gene: TRBJ2-2; clone size: NA; V gene: TRBV7-2; D gene: TRBD2; CDR3 protein: CASSSSGKYTGELFF; CDR3 DNA: TGTGCCAGCAGCTCGAGCGGGAAGTACACCGGGGAGCTGTTTTTT
J gene: TRBJ2-7; clone size: NA; V gene: TRBV28; D gene: TRBD2; CDR3 protein: CASTGTSGSSYEQYF; CDR3 DNA: TGTGCCAGCACGGGGACTAGCGGTAGCTCCTACGAGCAGTACTTC
J gene: TRBJ2-1; clone size: NA; V gene: TRBV19; D gene: NA; CDR3 protein: CASLKAGRGDEQFF; CDR3 DNA: TGTGCCAGTCTAAAGGCGGGACGAGGGGATGAGCAGTTCTTC
J gene: TRBJ1-1; clone size: few; V gene: TRBV6-1; D gene: TRBD1; CDR3 protein: CASSERGLTNTEAFF; CDR3 DNA: TGTGCCAGCAGTGAAAGGGGGCTTACGAACACTGAAGCTTTCTTT
J gene: TRBJ1-5; clone size: NA; V gene: TRBV2; D gene: NA; CDR3 protein: CASSLQGPLNQPQHF; CDR3 DNA: TGTGCCAGCAGTCTTCAGGGGCCGCTTAATCAGCCCCAGCATTTT
J gene: TRBJ2-7; clone size: NA; V gene: TRBV27; D gene: TRBD2; CDR3 protein: CASSFLAGGPYEQYF; CDR3 DNA: TGTGCCAGCAGTTTCCTAGCGGGAGGGCCCTACGAGCAGTACTTC
J gene: TRBJ2-1; clone size: many; V gene: TRBV19; D gene: TRBD2; CDR3 protein: CASSPRAGGGYNEQFF; CDR3 DNA: TGTGCCAGTAGTCCCCGAGCGGGAGGGGGTTACAATGAGCAGTTCTTC
J gene: TRBJ1-2; clone size: NA; V gene: TRBV27; D gene: TRBD1; CDR3 protein: CASRSGQVNYGYTF; CDR3 DNA: TGTGCCAGCAGGTCGGGACAGGTTAACTATGGCTACACCTTC
J gene: TRBJ1-5; clone size: NA; V gene: TRBV6-6; D gene: NA; CDR3 protein: CASSYGSRGYGPQHF; CDR3 DNA: TGTGCCAGCAGTTACGGCTCAAGGGGGTATGGGCCCCAGCATTTT